Below are 24 T cell receptor beta chains sequenced from a single sample in a study of T cells in narcolepsy. Produced via immunoSEQ multiplex PCR; TCRdb's table is partial and in-frame only. The table records 25,000 to 35,000 clones, approximately 80% of them present only once. What was sequenced was CD45RA- memory CD4+ T cells from PBMCs. The receptor set was obtained from a human donor with narcolepsy.

The rearrangement links TRBV19 to TRBJ2-3; maybe TRBD2 (7 bases). V was pared by 10 bases and J by 4 bases, with 18 bases between. Germline CDR1 LNHDA, CDR2 SQIVND (reference sequence). CDR3 length: 14 residues. The CDR3 region is CATWTSGGADTQYF. The CDR3 bases are TGTGCCACCTGGACCTCGGGGGGCGCAGATACGCAGTATTTT.

The chain combines TRBV5-4 with TRBJ2-1, with TRBD2 matching over 14 bases. Germline V gives CDR1 SGHNT, CDR2 YYREEE (reference sequence). The J segment lost 10 bases and the V segment lost 4 bases, leaving 13 bases of the junction unmatched. CDR3 length equals 17 residues. The CDR3 reads CASSLGTSGGRRVEQFF. Here the CDR3 DNA reads TGTGCCAGCAGCCTGGGGACTAGCGGGGGCCGAAGAGTAGAGCAGTTCTTC.

This chain uses TRBV25-1 with TRBJ2-3; D uncertain. With 3 bases removed from V and 2 bases from J, the gap between germline ends came to 9 bases. Germline lookup yields CDR1 MGHDK and CDR2 SYGVNS. CDR3 length: 14 amino acids. The CDR3 loop reads CASSDRVATDTQYF. CDR3 sequence (DNA): TGTGCCAGCAGTGATCGAGTAGCCACAGATACGCAGTATTTT. The whole variable domain, filled in from reference TRBV25-1 and TRBJ2-3, reads EADIYQTPRYLVIGTGKKITLECSQTMGHDKMYWYQQDPGMELHLIHYSYGVNSTEKGDLSSESTVSRIRTEHFPLTLESARPSHTSQYLCASSDRVATDTQYFGPGTRLTVL.

This rearrangement joins TRBV27 to TRBJ1-1; 7 nucleotides align to TRBD1. Losses at the gene ends were 0 bases for V and 1 base for J; bases not matched to a gene: 8. The CDR3 totals 17 residues. Per germline, CDR1 MNHEY and CDR2 SMNVEV (reference sequence). The CDR3 sequence is CASSLSTVQGKNTEAFF. The CDR3 coding sequence is TGTGCCAGCAGTTTATCGACTGTACAGGGGAAGAACACTGAAGCTTTCTTT.

The chain's CDR3 is CASSLGGLDGDEQFF. CDR3 DNA: TGTGCCAGCAGCTTAGGGGGGTTAGACGGAGATGAGCAGTTCTTC. The chain combines TRBV11-3 with TRBJ2-1; either TRBD1 or TRBD2 may fit D (5 bases each). V was shortened by 1 base and J by 8 bases, with 15 bases between the two germline ends. The CDR3 totals 15 residues. Germline V gives CDR1 SGHNT, CDR2 YENEEA.

This chain joins TRBV7-6 and TRBJ2-2, with D uncertain. The CDR3 contains 15 residues. Trimming left V 6 bases short and J 6 bases short, with 17 bases between. The V gene's germline CDR1 is SGHVS and CDR2 FNYEAQ. This chain's CDR3 is CASSPGHYYAGELFF. DNA for the CDR3: TGTGCCAGCAGTCCCGGCCACTACTACGCCGGGGAGCTGTTTTTT.

The V gene is TRBV19, the J gene TRBJ1-5, with D perhaps TRBD1 (6 bases). V gave up 4 bases and J gave up 2 bases, with 9 bases separating them. Germline values: CDR1 LNHDA, CDR2 SQIVND (reference sequence). CDR3 length: 14 residues. CDR3 bases: TGTGCCAGTAGTAGGGACAAACGCAATCAGCCCCAGCATTTT. It translates to CASSRDKRNQPQHF.

This sequence joins TRBV11-3 and TRBJ2-7; D unresolved. The length of the CDR3 is 13 residues. V was cut by 0 bases and J by 10 bases, with 13 bases left in between. Germline V gene lookup returns CDR1 SGHNT and CDR2 YENEEA. CDR3 in amino acids: CASSLDLADRQYF. The CDR3 DNA follows: TGTGCCAGCAGCTTAGATCTTGCGGACCGCCAGTACTTC.

The V and J genes are TRBV19 and TRBJ1-6, with TRBD1 identical over 7 bases. J lost 9 bases, V lost 4 bases, and 18 bases had no gene match. This CDR3 region has 18 residues. The germline V gene has CDR1 LNHDA and CDR2 SQIVND (reference sequence). The CDR3 DNA is TGTGCCAGTAGTACCAGACAGGGAGGGGACCTTGCGAGTTCACCCCTCCACTTT. Protein product: CASSTRQGGDLASSPLHF. Full variable domain (rest looked up from reference TRBV19 and TRBJ1-6): DGGITQSPKYLFRKEGQNVTLSCEQNLNHDAMYWYRQDPGQGLRLIYYSQIVNDFQKGDIAEGYSVSREKKESFPLTVTSAQKNPTAFYLCASSTRQGGDLASSPLHFGNGTRLTVT.

V usage is TRBV19 and J usage is TRBJ2-7; the D gene is possibly TRBD2 (5 bases). Germline CDR1 reads LNHDA; CDR2 reads SQIVND (reference sequence). The ends were cut back, 5 bases at V and 4 bases at J, with 15 bases in the middle. The CDR3 is 14 amino acids. CDR3 amino acids: CASSFGVLGYEQYF. CDR3 nucleotide sequence: TGTGCCAGTAGTTTCGGGGTACTCGGGTACGAGCAGTACTTC.

The rearrangement links TRBV11-2 to TRBJ1-4; D remains ambiguous. V was clipped by 5 bases and J by 4 bases, with 8 bases between them. This CDR3 is 13 amino acids long. In germline, CDR1 is SGHAT, CDR2 FQNNGV. CDR3 nucleotide sequence: TGTGCCAGCAGCCCTCGCCGTAATGAAAAACTGTTTTTT. Its translation: CASSPRRNEKLFF.

The gene calls are TRBV29-1 and TRBJ1-4; maybe TRBD1 (5 bases). Trimming left V 4 bases short and J 1 base short, with 13 bases between. CDR3 size: 15 residues. CDR1 and CDR2 from the germline V gene are SQVTM and ANQGSEA. The CDR3 is CSVAPIRGTNEKLFF. In DNA form, the CDR3 reads TGCAGCGTTGCCCCGATAAGGGGAACTAATGAAAAACTGTTTTTT.

This chain joins TRBV7-3 and TRBJ2-1; tentatively, D is TRBD2 (5 bases). V was pared by 5 bases and J by 9 bases, with 14 bases between. From germline, CDR1 is SGHTA and CDR2 FQGTGA. The CDR3 is 13 residues long. CDR3 protein: CASSPNLRGEQFF. Here the CDR3 DNA reads TGTGCCAGCAGCCCGAACTTACGGGGTGAGCAGTTCTTC. Full variable domain (outside the CDR3, taken from reference TRBV7-3 and TRBJ2-1): GAGVSQTPSNKVTEKGKYVELRCDPISGHTALYWYRQSLGQGPEFLIYFQGTGAADDSGLPNDRFFAVRPEGSVSTLKIQRTERGDSAVYLCASSPNLRGEQFFGPGTRLTVL.

This clone was counted between two and nine times. The chain couples TRBV29-1 to TRBJ1-1, with 7 positions matching TRBD1. This CDR3 is built from 12 residues. The ends lost 2 bases at V and 5 bases at J; junction bases unmatched: 2. CDR1 is SQVTM, CDR2 ANQGSEA, per germline. DNA for the CDR3: TGCAGCGTTGAACAGGGGGGGACTGAAGCTTTCTTT. Encoded protein: CSVEQGGTEAFF.

The V call is TRBV6-1, the J call TRBJ2-1; a possible D gene is TRBD1 (6 bases). The CDR3 consists of 16 residues. V shed 1 base and J shed 5 bases, with 15 bases lying between them. CDR1 and CDR2 (germline): MNHNS, SASEGT. CDR3 DNA sequence: TGTGCCAGCAGTGAAGGGACAGCCCGAATCAACAATGAGCAGTTCTTC. Translation gives CASSEGTARINNEQFF.

The chain uses TRBV18 and TRBJ2-2; 8 positions match TRBD2. The CDR3 runs to 16 residues. Germline V gene lookup returns CDR1 KGHSH and CDR2 LQKENI. Trimming at V came to 3 bases and at J to 6 bases, leaving 9 bases not matched to a gene. CDR3 nucleotides: TGTGCCAGCTCACCGTCGGGGGGGGCCGTCTCCGGGGAGCTGTTTTTT. This encodes CASSPSGGAVSGELFF.

J is TRBJ2-1 and V is TRBV29-1; D might be TRBD1 (6 bases). In germline, CDR1 is SQVTM, CDR2 ANQGSEA. This CDR3 is built from 12 residues. Trimming cost V 3 bases and J 7 bases, with 10 bases left between them. CDR3 sequence reads: CSVDRGVNEQFF. The CDR3 nucleotides are TGCAGCGTTGACAGGGGAGTAAATGAGCAGTTCTTC.

The chain links TRBV5-6 to TRBJ2-3; D remains ambiguous. This CDR3 spans 16 amino acids. Per germline, CDR1 SGHDT and CDR2 YYEEEE. V was cut by 3 bases and J by 0 bases, with 14 bases left in between. Here the CDR3 reads CASSSRWAASTDTQYF. CDR3 DNA: TGTGCCAGCAGCTCCAGGTGGGCAGCTAGCACAGATACGCAGTATTTT.

The CDR3 DNA follows: TGTGCCTGGAGCCACGGACACTTAACTAATGAAAAACTGTTTTTT. It encodes CAWSHGHLTNEKLFF. The chain couples TRBV30 to TRBJ1-4; the D gene is possibly TRBD1 (5 bases). CDR1 GTSNPN and CDR2 SVGIG come from the germline V gene (reference sequence). The CDR3 length is 15 residues. Between the trimmed V and J ends, which lost 3 bases and 1 base, there was a span of 12 bases.

This rearrangement joins TRBV18 to TRBJ1-1, with 9 bases lining up with TRBD1. This CDR3 is 16 amino acids long. V dropped 4 bases and J dropped 3; count of bases not matched to a gene: 9. Looked up from germline, CDR1 is KGHSH and CDR2 is LQKENI. CDR3 sequence: CASSQLPQGADTEAFF. The CDR3 DNA reads as TGTGCCAGCTCACAGCTACCACAGGGGGCGGACACTGAAGCTTTCTTT. Filled out from reference TRBV18 and TRBJ1-1, the complete variable domain reads NAGVMQNPRHLVRRRGQEARLRCSPMKGHSHVYWYRQLPEEGLKFMVYLQKENIIDESGMPKERFSAEFPKEGPSILRIQQVVRGDSAAYFCASSQLPQGADTEAFFGQGTRLTVV.

The V gene is TRBV6-1, the J gene TRBJ1-1; perhaps TRBD1 as D (5 bases). The CDR3 has 14 residues. V lost 3 bases, J lost 1 base, and 9 bases lay in between. CDR1 is MNHNS, CDR2 SASEGT, per germline. This CDR3 reads CASSEFGQNTEAFF. CDR3 coding DNA: TGTGCCAGCAGTGAGTTCGGACAGAACACTGAAGCTTTCTTT.

This chain connects TRBV19 to TRBJ1-1; D might be TRBD1 (5 bases). The CDR3 spans 14 residues. The V and J ends lost 4 bases and 2 bases respectively, with 11 bases between them. CDR1 LNHDA and CDR2 SQIVND come from the germline V gene (reference sequence). In nucleotides, the CDR3 is TGTGCCAGTAGTAGGGTACAGGAAAACACTGAAGCTTTCTTT. This gives the protein CASSRVQENTEAFF.

This chain connects TRBV5-1 to TRBJ2-5; 9 bases align to TRBD1. Trimming took 3 bases from V and 3 from J; bases not matched to a gene: 9. CDR1 is SGHRS and CDR2 is YFSETQ in the germline V gene. The CDR3 loop spans 16 amino acids. The CDR3 loop is CASSSTGGNVKETQYF. Here the CDR3 DNA reads TGCGCCAGCAGCTCGACAGGGGGAAATGTCAAAGAGACCCAGTACTTC.

The J gene is TRBJ1-3, the V gene TRBV18; 7 bases are shared with TRBD1. The germline V gene has CDR1 KGHSH and CDR2 LQKENI. With 6 bases clipped from V and 0 bases from J, the junction kept 8 bases outside the gene matches. CDR3 size: 16 residues. The CDR3 loop reads CASSLGQRPSGNTIYF. The DNA of the CDR3 is TGTGCCAGCTCTCTGGGACAGCGACCCTCTGGAAACACCATATATTTT.